A single sample gave rise to the 24 T cell receptor beta chains below, sequenced in a study of early T cells in non-severe SARS-CoV-2 infection. MiXCR was run by TCRdb on the 5' RACE reads, yielding one entry per CDR3 protein. The data contain approximately 58,000 distinct CDR3 sequences, approximately 6.2% of them singletons. The sample taken for sequencing was whole blood. The receptors come from an adult who was a healthcare worker with PCR-confirmed SARS-CoV-2 infection or an uninfected control (not recorded which).

This clonotype was seen at least ten times. The chain has TRBV4-1 and TRBJ1-3; D is unclear. V gave up 3 bases and J gave up 0 bases, with 9 bases separating them. The CDR3 has 15 residues. Germline V gene lookup returns CDR1 MGHRA and CDR2 YSYEKL. Here the CDR3 DNA reads TGCGCCAGCAGCCAGGGCAGAAACTCTGGAAACACCATATATTTT. Translating gives CASSQGRNSGNTIYF.

Concerning this clonotype itself: A much more abundant neighbour one base away suggests this may be a read error. The chain is built from TRBV23-1 and TRBJ2-3, with D tentatively TRBD1 (6 bases). TRBV23-1 is recorded as an ORF, its role being uncertain. This CDR3 has 22 residues. The CDR3 sequence: CASSQFTFRPSRDRQSTYTQYF. DNA of the CDR3: TGCGCCAGCAGTCAATTCACCTTTAGGCCATCTCGAGACAGGCAAAGCACATATACGCAGTATTTT.

The table lists this clonotype with a few counts. This chain links TRBV12-3 or TRBV12-4 with TRBJ2-2; D is unclear. The length of the CDR3 is 13 residues. V lost 3 bases to trimming and J lost 6 bases, with 8 bases between them. The DNA of the CDR3 is TGTGCCAGCAGTTTCCGGGTGGCCGGGGAGCTGTTTTTT. Its translation is CASSFRVAGELFF.

This clonotype was observed at least ten times. The V call is TRBV7-2, the J call TRBJ2-3; TRBD2 matches at 11 bases. The CDR3 contains 15 residues. CDR1 is SGHTA, CDR2 FQGNSA, per germline. J was trimmed by 0 bases and V by 10 bases; bases with no gene match: 6. CDR3 in amino acids: CATARLAGSTDTQYF. The CDR3 DNA is TGTGCCACCGCCAGACTAGCGGGGAGCACAGATACGCAGTATTTT.

The table lists this clonotype with many counts. As DNA, the CDR3 is TGTGCCAGCAGCCATAATACCCCGGGACCTCTTCCCGATACGCAGTATTTT. It codes for CASSHNTPGPLPDTQYF. The chain joins TRBV28 to TRBJ2-3; the D gene could be TRBD1 or TRBD2 (5 bases each). This CDR3 has 17 residues. Germline CDR1 and CDR2: MDHEN and SYDVKM. With 6 bases removed from V and 6 bases from J, the gap between germline ends came to 25 bases.

This clonotype came up many times. The chain employs TRBV9 and TRBJ1-6, with D perhaps matching TRBD1 (5 bases). The CDR3 consists of 16 residues. Germline V gene sequence: CDR1 SGDLS, CDR2 YYNGEE. V lost 0 bases, J lost 7 bases, and 14 bases lay in between. The CDR3 region has the DNA TGTGCCAGCAGCGTAGGTGGGGGTTTCCGAAATTCACCCCTCCACTTT. This gives the protein CASSVGGGFRNSPLHF.

This chain uses TRBV7-9 with TRBJ1-1; D call uncertain. V was pared by 7 bases and J by 6 bases, with 18 bases between. Germline lookup yields CDR1 SEHNR and CDR2 FQNEAQ (reference sequence). This CDR3 is built from 14 residues. The CDR3 DNA is TGTGCCAGCATAATAAAGGGATCAGACTCTGAAGCTTTCTTT. Residues: CASIIKGSDSEAFF.

By frequency in the sample, this clonotype is medium-sized. V is TRBV6-1 and J is TRBJ2-7, with unresolved D. Germline loops: CDR1 MNHNS, CDR2 SASEGT. Trimming stripped 4 bases from V and 5 bases from J, with 6 bases between. This CDR3 is 11 amino acids long. CDR3 nucleotides: TGTGCCAGCAGTGGAAGTCACGAGCAGTACTTC. Translation: CASSGSHEQYF.

The V call is TRBV7-2, the J call TRBJ1-5, with TRBD1 matching over 7 bases. CDR1 is SGHTA, CDR2 FQGNSA, per germline. V dropped 5 bases and J dropped 0; count of bases not matched to a gene: 10. The CDR3 is 17 residues long. The CDR3 region has the DNA TGTACCAGCAGCCGGCAGGGGGTTCTGGCTAGCAATCAGCCCCAGCATTTT. Encoded protein: CTSSRQGVLASNQPQHF.

The chain has TRBV7-8 and TRBJ2-7; D might be TRBD1 (7 bases). The CDR3 is 14 amino acids. V lost 4 bases and J 1 base, leaving 11 bases between the germline ends. Germline V CDR1 and CDR2: SGHVS, FQNEAQ. The CDR3 nucleotides are TGTGCCAGCAGCTCCGCAGGGGGGTCCTACGAGCAGTACTTC. Its translation is CASSSAGGSYEQYF.

This clonotype was picked up many times. The CDR3 sequence: CASSQGQAWDNEQFF. CDR3 DNA sequence: TGCGCCAGCAGCCAAGGGCAGGCGTGGGACAATGAGCAGTTCTTC. The chain is built from TRBV4-3 and TRBJ2-1; D is unresolved. V lost 1 base to trimming and J lost 5 bases, with 12 bases between them. Germline V CDR1 and CDR2: LGHNA, YSLEER. The CDR3 runs to 15 residues.

This clonotype was observed a few times. The chain has TRBV7-8 and TRBJ2-3, with D possibly matching TRBD1 (5 bases). This CDR3 has 13 residues. V was trimmed by 1 base and J by 7 bases, leaving 9 bases between them. Germline V gives CDR1 SGHVS, CDR2 FQNEAQ. CDR3 DNA: TGTGCCAGCAGCTTAGAGGGGCATTATACGCAGTATTTT. Translating it yields CASSLEGHYTQYF.

This clonotype was found many times. The chain is built from TRBV11-3 and TRBJ2-1; maybe TRBD2 (7 bases). The CDR3 runs 17 residues. CDR1 and CDR2 (germline): SGHNT, YENEEA. The germline V and J ends were trimmed by 0 bases and 0 bases, with 12 bases remaining between them. Written as DNA, the CDR3 is TGTGCCAGCAGCTTAGATGCCGGGGGGCCCTCCTACAATGAGCAGTTCTTC. Translated, it gives CASSLDAGGPSYNEQFF.

This clonotype was counted at least ten times. CDR3 DNA sequence: TGTGCCAGTTCACTTGTGGGTGGGACCCAGTACTTC. This encodes CASSLVGGTQYF. The chain uses TRBV19 and TRBJ2-5; no firm D call. CDR1 and CDR2 from the germline V gene are LNHDA and SQIVND (reference sequence). The V and J ends lost 8 bases and 7 bases respectively, with 14 bases between them. The CDR3 length is 12 residues.

In this sample, this clonotype turned up many times. V and J are TRBV10-1 and TRBJ2-1; 7 bases fit TRBD1. Per the germline V gene, CDR1 is WNHNN and CDR2 is SYGVQD (reference sequence). The CDR3 has 16 amino acids. V lost 5 bases, J lost 10 bases, and 17 bases stayed unmatched. This chain's CDR3 is CASSYRQGIGGVEQFF. Written as DNA, the CDR3 is TGCGCCAGCAGTTATCGACAGGGCATCGGTGGAGTCGAGCAGTTCTTC.

This chain connects TRBV28 to TRBJ2-2; D is ambiguous. Germline assignment: CDR1 MDHEN and CDR2 SYDVKM. V was shortened by 6 bases and J by 5 bases, with 10 bases between the two germline ends. The CDR3 is 13 residues long. For the CDR3, the DNA is TGTGCCAGCAGCACCCGCCAGACCGGGGAGCTGTTTTTT. The encoded protein is CASSTRQTGELFF.

The table lists this clonotype with a few counts. This rearrangement joins TRBV7-9 to TRBJ2-4; a possible D gene is TRBD2 (5 bases). Trimming stripped 5 bases from V and 3 bases from J, with 11 bases between. Germline CDR1 reads SEHNR; CDR2 reads FQNEAQ (reference sequence). The CDR3 has 14 residues. This CDR3 is CASSQSGRKNIQYF. The CDR3 DNA sequence: TGTGCCAGCAGCCAAAGCGGACGCAAAAACATTCAGTACTTC.

This clonotype came up many times. V usage is TRBV28 and J usage is TRBJ2-3; 11 nucleotides match TRBD2. V was pared by 5 bases and J by 2 bases, with 9 bases of the junction left unmatched. This CDR3 contains 17 residues. The germline V gene has CDR1 MDHEN and CDR2 SYDVKM. The CDR3 region is CASSPILAGGNTDTQYF. DNA for the CDR3: TGTGCCAGCAGTCCCATTCTAGCGGGGGGAAACACAGATACGCAGTATTTT.

The DNA for the CDR3 is TGTGCCATCAGTGAGTCGATAAGAGGCTACACCTTC. Its translation is CAISESIRGYTF. The rearrangement links TRBV10-3 to TRBJ1-2; D unclear. Trimming pared 0 bases from V and 8 bases from J, leaving 7 bases between. CDR3 length: 12 amino acids. Germline V lookup: CDR1 ENHRY, CDR2 SYGVKD.

This clonotype was recorded many times. This chain uses TRBV3-1 with TRBJ2-1; no definite D call. The V gene's germline CDR1 is LGHDT and CDR2 YNNKEL (reference sequence). Trimming removed 4 bases at V and 1 base at J, with 11 bases between. This CDR3 region has 15 residues. CDR3 in DNA: TGTGCCAGCAGCCGGACCGCAGTTTCCTACAATGAGCAGTTCTTC. It codes for CASSRTAVSYNEQFF.

This clonotype has at least ten counts. The chain combines TRBV2 with TRBJ1-5; D gene unclear. V lost 7 bases to trimming and J lost 5 bases, with 18 bases between them. The CDR3 is 15 amino acids. Germline lookup yields CDR1 SNHLY and CDR2 FYNNEI. The CDR3 protein is CASTRRVGFDQPQHF. In nucleotides, the CDR3 is TGTGCCAGCACTCGAAGAGTGGGTTTTGATCAGCCCCAGCATTTT.

The chain links TRBV6-5 to TRBJ2-7; D possibly matches TRBD1 or TRBD2 (5 bases each). This CDR3 spans 16 amino acids. Germline V CDR1 and CDR2: MNHEY, SVGAGI. Between the trimmed V and J ends, which lost 0 bases and 0 bases, there was a span of 12 bases. The CDR3 DNA reads as TGTGCCAGCAGTTACTCGTACCGGGACCCCTCCTACGAGCAGTACTTC. Protein sequence: CASSYSYRDPSYEQYF.

V usage is TRBV11-3 and J usage is TRBJ2-3; D unclear. The V gene's germline CDR1 is SGHNT and CDR2 YENEEA. Between the trimmed V and J ends, which lost 1 base and 12 bases, there was a span of 14 bases. The CDR3 totals 13 residues. Here the CDR3 DNA reads TGTGCCAGCAGCTTAGGGAAGATAACAATTCAGTATTTT. It encodes CASSLGKITIQYF.

A few counts support this clonotype. The gene calls are TRBV30 and TRBJ2-5, with D perhaps matching TRBD1 (6 bases). Germline CDR1 is GTSNPN and CDR2 is SVGIG (reference sequence). The CDR3 has 13 amino acids. The ends were cut back, 5 bases at V and 0 bases at J, with 10 bases in the middle. The CDR3 loop is CAWGTQNQETQYF. The CDR3 coding sequence is TGTGCCTGGGGGACACAGAACCAAGAGACCCAGTACTTC. Looking up the rest from reference TRBV30 and TRBJ2-5 gives the full variable domain: SQTIHQWPATLVQPVGSPLSLECTVEGTSNPNLYWYRQAAGRGLQLLFYSVGIGQISSEVPQNLSASRPQDRQFILSSKKLLLSDSGFYLCAWGTQNQETQYFGPGTRLLVL.